The T cell receptor (beta chain) described here comes from a study of human T cells and chemical hapten exposure. Overall study context: TCR yields per sample varied mostly from small pooled library volume differences. Regarding the study as a whole: With DPC sensitization, TCRs exceeding 1 in 1000 frequency showed no change.

Ten or more counts support this clonotype. Antigen unknown. During construction of the library, unique molecular identifiers were attached to individual cDNA molecules for quantitative, reproducible TCR counting. In the original processing: Sequenced samples showed a median of around 93,000 TCRs each, with counts running from roughly 23,000 to 700,000. Each CDR3 protein is one row after TCRdb ran MiXCR on the RACE reads. The V and J calls, along with clone size, are taken from TCRdb and not from the paper's own processing. Of about 45,000 distinct CDR3 sequences in the sample, around 3.6% were seen once. Time point reported: healthy volunteer bleed at 6 weeks. Total RNA was extracted from unfractionated whole blood. The sequencing input was whole blood. The sequence came from a human donor in good health. Some clones in this sample may be carry-over from other donors' samples.

CDR3 protein: CASSFLTGFSQPQHF. DNA for the CDR3: TGTGCCAGCAGTTTCTTGACCGGTTTCAGTCAGCCCCAGCATTTT. J is TRBJ1-5 and V is TRBV28; D call uncertain. The length of the CDR3 is 15 residues. Trimming shortened V by 3 bases and J by 6 bases, and 15 bases separated the two germline ends. Germline lookup yields CDR1 MDHEN and CDR2 SYDVKM.